The present T cell receptor (beta chain) was sequenced within a study of PD-1 blockade in classical Hodgkin lymphoma. General observations from the study: Although disease activity or prior therapy may be involved, causes of the repertoire differences remain undefined.

The assay was immunoSEQ multiplex PCR, and TCRdb's table has in-frame clones only and misses some. The sample has roughly 31,000 clones; more than 80% are singletons. In regard to this clone: Its specificity is not known.

Trimming removed 1 base at V and 2 bases at J, with 8 bases between. The CDR3 runs to 14 residues. Per the germline V gene, CDR1 is LNHNV and CDR2 is YYDKDF (reference sequence). This sample's time point: newly diagnosed, previously untreated cHL patient sample. The study purified CD4+ T cells from thawed PBMCs using magnetic negative selection. This receptor was taken from a human donor with classical Hodgkin lymphoma. The chain employs TRBV15 and TRBJ2-5, with D unresolved. Sequenced material: CD4+ T cells from blood. The CDR3 here is CATSRVVAQETQYF. In nucleotides, the CDR3 is TGTGCCACCAGCAGAGTGGTTGCGCAAGAGACCCAGTACTTC.